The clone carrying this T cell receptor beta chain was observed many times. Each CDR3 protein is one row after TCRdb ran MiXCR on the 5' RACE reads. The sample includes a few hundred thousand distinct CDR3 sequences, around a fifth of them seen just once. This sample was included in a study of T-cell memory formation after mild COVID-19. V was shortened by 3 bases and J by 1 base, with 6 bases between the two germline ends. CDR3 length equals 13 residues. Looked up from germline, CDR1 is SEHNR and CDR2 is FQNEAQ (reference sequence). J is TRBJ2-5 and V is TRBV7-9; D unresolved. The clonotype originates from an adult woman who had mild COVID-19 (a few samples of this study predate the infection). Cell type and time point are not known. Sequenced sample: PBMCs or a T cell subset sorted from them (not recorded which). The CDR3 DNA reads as TGTGCCAGCAGCTTGGTCGGCCAAGAGACCCAGTACTTC. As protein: CASSLVGQETQYF.